This T cell receptor beta chain is from a study of T cells in Graves' hyperthyroidism and ophthalmopathy. Amplified TCR beta CDR3 regions came from RNA transcripts. In the first-round RT-PCR of the TCR CDR3, the HTBI primer set was used. From the multiplex PCR reads, TCRdb called clonotypes with MiXCR, one entry per CDR3 protein. The table shows more than 650,000 distinct CDR3 sequences, with 14% occurring only once. This clonotype was detected ten times or more. The V end was cut by 0 bases, the J end by 2 bases, with 12 bases between. This CDR3 is built from 16 residues. The sequenced material came from blood. The chain has TRBV12-3 or TRBV12-4 and TRBJ2-3, with a tentative D call TRBD1 (6 bases). The sequence derives from a woman aged 18-29 years with Graves' hyperthyroidism. This chain's CDR3 is CASSLARTEYTDTQYF. The DNA of the CDR3 is TGTGCCAGCAGTTTAGCGCGGACAGAATACACAGATACGCAGTATTTT.